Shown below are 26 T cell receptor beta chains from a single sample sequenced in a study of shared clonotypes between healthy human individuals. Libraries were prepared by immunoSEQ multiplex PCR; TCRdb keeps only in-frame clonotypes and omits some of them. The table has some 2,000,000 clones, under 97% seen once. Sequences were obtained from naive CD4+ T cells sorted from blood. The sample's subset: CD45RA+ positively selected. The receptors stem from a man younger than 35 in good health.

The CDR3 coding sequence is TGTGCCAGCAGTTACAATCCGGCGGGAAAACTGTTTTTT. Its protein is CASSYNPAGKLFF. The genes are TRBV6-5 and TRBJ1-4; D is ambiguous. The V gene's germline CDR1 is MNHEY and CDR2 SVGAGI. V was shortened by 2 bases and J by 10 bases, with 11 bases between the two germline ends. CDR3 length: 13 residues.

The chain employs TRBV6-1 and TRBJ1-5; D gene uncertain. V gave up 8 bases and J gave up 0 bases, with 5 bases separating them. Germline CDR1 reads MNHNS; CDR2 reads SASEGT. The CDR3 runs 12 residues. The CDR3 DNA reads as TGTGCCAGCGGCAATAGCAATCAGCCCCAGCATTTT. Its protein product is CASGNSNQPQHF.

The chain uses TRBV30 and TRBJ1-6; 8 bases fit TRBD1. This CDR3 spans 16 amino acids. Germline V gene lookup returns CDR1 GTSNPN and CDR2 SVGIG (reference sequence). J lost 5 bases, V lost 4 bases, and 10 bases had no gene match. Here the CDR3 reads CAWTWTGLRHNSPLHF. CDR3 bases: TGTGCCTGGACTTGGACAGGGCTTAGGCATAATTCACCCCTCCACTTT.

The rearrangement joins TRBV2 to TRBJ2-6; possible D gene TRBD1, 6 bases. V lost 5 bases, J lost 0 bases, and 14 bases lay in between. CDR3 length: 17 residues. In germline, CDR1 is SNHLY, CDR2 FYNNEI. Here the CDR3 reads CASSKGQGSSGANVLTF. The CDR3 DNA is TGTGCCAGCAGTAAGGGACAAGGGAGCTCTGGGGCCAACGTCCTGACTTTC.

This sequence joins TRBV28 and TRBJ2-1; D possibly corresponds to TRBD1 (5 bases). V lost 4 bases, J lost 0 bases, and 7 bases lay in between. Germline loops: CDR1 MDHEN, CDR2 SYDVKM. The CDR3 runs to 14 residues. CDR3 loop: CASSWGSSYNEQFF. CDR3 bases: TGTGCCAGCAGTTGGGGCAGCTCCTACAATGAGCAGTTCTTC.

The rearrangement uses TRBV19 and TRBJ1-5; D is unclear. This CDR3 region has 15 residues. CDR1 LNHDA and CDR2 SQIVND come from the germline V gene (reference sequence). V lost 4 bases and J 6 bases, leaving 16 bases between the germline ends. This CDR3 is CASSKSWGYIQPQHF. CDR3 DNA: TGTGCCAGTAGTAAATCCTGGGGTTATATTCAGCCCCAGCATTTT.

The CDR3 DNA reads TGTGCCAGCAGCGTAGGTAGTATGACAGATACGCAGTATTTT. Its protein is CASSVGSMTDTQYF. This sequence joins TRBV9 and TRBJ2-3; D is undetermined. Trimming shortened V by 0 bases and J by 3 bases, and 8 bases separated the two germline ends. Germline V lookup: CDR1 SGDLS, CDR2 YYNGEE. The CDR3 runs 14 residues. Based on the CDR3 plus reference TRBV9 and TRBJ2-3, the full variable domain is DSGVTQTPKHLITATGQRVTLRCSPRSGDLSVYWYQQSLDQGLQFLIQYYNGEERAKGNILERFSAQQFPDLHSELNLSSLELGDSALYFCASSVGSMTDTQYFGPGTRLTVL.

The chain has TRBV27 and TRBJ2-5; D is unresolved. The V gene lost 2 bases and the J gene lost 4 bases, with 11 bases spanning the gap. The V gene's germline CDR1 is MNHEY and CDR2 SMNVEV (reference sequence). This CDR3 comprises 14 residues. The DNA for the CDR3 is TGTGCCAGCAGTTTAGTAGGGAATCCAGAGACCCAGTACTTC. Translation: CASSLVGNPETQYF.

CDR3 nucleotide sequence: TGTGCCAGCAGACCCGGGACAGGGTACACTGAAGCTTTCTTT. As protein: CASRPGTGYTEAFF. The chain combines TRBV11-1 with TRBJ1-1, with 9 bases identical to TRBD1. This CDR3 region has 14 residues. J gave up 3 bases and V 6 bases, and 5 bases lay outside the gene matches. The germline CDR1 and CDR2 sequences are SGHAT and FQDESV (reference sequence).

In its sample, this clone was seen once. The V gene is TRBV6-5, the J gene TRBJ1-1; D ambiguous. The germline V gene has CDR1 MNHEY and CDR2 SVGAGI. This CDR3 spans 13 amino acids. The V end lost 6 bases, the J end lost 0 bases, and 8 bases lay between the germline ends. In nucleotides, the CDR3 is TGTGCCAGCAGGGCCCCCCTGAACACTGAAGCTTTCTTT. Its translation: CASRAPLNTEAFF.

CDR3 sequence: CAIKLAGQSSSTDTQYF. CDR3 coding DNA: TGTGCCATCAAACTAGCGGGACAAAGTTCTAGCACAGATACGCAGTATTTT. The J gene is TRBJ2-3, the V gene TRBV10-3, with 10 bases fitting TRBD2. CDR3 length: 17 residues. Germline-derived CDR1 and CDR2 are ENHRY and SYGVKD. V lost 7 bases and J lost 0; bases outside the gene matches: 10.

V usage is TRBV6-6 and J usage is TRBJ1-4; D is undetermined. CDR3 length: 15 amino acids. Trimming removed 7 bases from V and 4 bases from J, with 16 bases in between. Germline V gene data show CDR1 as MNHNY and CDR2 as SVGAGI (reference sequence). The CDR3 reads CASTSSTRDNEKLFF. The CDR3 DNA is TGTGCCAGCACCTCTTCGACCCGGGATAATGAAAAACTGTTTTTT.

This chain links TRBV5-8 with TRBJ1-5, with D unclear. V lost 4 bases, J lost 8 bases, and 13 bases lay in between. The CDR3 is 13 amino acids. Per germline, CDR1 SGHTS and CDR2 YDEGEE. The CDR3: CASSAGVGKPQHF. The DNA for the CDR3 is TGTGCCAGCAGCGCCGGGGTGGGGAAGCCCCAGCATTTT.

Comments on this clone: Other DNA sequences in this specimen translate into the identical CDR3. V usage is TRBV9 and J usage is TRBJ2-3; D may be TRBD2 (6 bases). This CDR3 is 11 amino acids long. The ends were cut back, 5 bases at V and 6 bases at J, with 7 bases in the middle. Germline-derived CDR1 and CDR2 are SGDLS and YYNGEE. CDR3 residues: CASSAGDTQYF. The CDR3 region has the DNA TGTGCCAGCAGTGCGGGGGATACGCAGTATTTT. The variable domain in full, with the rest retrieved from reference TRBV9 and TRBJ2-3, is DSGVTQTPKHLITATGQRVTLRCSPRSGDLSVYWYQQSLDQGLQFLIQYYNGEERAKGNILERFSAQQFPDLHSELNLSSLELGDSALYFCASSAGDTQYFGPGTRLTVL.

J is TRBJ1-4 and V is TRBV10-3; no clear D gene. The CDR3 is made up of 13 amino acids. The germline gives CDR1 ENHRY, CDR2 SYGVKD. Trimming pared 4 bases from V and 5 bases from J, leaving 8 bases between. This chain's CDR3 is CAISGASNEKLFF. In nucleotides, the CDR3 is TGTGCCATCAGTGGAGCATCAAATGAAAAACTGTTTTTT.

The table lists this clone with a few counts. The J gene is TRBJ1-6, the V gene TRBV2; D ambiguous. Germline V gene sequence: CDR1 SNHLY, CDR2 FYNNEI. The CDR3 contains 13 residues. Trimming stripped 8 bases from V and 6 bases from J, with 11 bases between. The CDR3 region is CASVRQINSPLHF. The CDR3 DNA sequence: TGTGCCAGCGTGAGGCAGATTAATTCACCCCTCCACTTT.

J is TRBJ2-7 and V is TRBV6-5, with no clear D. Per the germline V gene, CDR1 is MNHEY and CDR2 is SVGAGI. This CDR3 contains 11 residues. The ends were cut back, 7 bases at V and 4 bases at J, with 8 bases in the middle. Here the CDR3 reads CASNSRYEQYF. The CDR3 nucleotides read TGTGCCAGCAACTCACGGTACGAGCAGTACTTC.

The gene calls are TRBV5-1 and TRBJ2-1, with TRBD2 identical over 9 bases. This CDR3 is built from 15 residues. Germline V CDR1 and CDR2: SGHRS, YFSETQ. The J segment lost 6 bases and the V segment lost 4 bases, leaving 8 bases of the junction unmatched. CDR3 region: CASSPSGELRNEQFF. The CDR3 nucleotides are TGCGCCAGCAGCCCTAGCGGGGAACTACGCAATGAGCAGTTCTTC.

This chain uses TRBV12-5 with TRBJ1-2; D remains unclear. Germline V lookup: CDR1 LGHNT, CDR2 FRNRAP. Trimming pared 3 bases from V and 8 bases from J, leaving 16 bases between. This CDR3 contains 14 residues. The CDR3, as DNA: TGTGCTAGTGGTTTCCGGTTCCCTACCGGGGGCTACACCTTC. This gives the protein CASGFRFPTGGYTF.

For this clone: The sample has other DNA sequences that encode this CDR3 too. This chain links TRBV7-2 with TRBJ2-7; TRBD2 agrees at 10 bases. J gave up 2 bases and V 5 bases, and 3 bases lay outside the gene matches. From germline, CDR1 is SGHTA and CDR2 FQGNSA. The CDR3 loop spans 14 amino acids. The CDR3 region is CASSALAGPYEQYF. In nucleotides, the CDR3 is TGTGCCAGCAGCGCACTAGCGGGGCCCTACGAGCAGTACTTC.

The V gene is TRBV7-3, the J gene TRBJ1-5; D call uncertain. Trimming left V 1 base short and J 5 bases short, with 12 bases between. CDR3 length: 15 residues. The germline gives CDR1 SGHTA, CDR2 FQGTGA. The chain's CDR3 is CASSLSSVFYQPQHF. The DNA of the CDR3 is TGTGCCAGCAGCTTAAGCTCCGTCTTCTATCAGCCCCAGCATTTT. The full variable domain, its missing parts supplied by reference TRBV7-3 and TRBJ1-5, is GAGVSQTPSNKVTEKGKYVELRCDPISGHTALYWYRQSLGQGPEFLIYFQGTGAADDSGLPNDRFFAVRPEGSVSTLKIQRTERGDSAVYLCASSLSSVFYQPQHFGDGTRLSIL.

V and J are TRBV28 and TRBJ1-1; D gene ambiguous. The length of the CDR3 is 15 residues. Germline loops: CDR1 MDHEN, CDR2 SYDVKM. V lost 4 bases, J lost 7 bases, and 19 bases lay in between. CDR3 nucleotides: TGTGCCAGCAGTTCCTCTTCCTACCCACGGAGTGAAGCTTTCTTT. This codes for CASSSSSYPRSEAFF.

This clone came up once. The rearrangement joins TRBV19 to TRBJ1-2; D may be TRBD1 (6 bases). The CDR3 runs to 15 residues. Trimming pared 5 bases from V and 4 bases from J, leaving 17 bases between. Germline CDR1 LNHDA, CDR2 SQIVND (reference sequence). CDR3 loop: CASSYGQGMFYGYTF. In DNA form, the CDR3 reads TGTGCCAGTAGTTATGGCCAGGGGATGTTCTATGGCTACACCTTC. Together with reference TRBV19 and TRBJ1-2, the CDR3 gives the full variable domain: DGGITQSPKYLFRKEGQNVTLSCEQNLNHDAMYWYRQDPGQGLRLIYYSQIVNDFQKGDIAEGYSVSREKKESFPLTVTSAQKNPTAFYLCASSYGQGMFYGYTFGSGTRLTVV.

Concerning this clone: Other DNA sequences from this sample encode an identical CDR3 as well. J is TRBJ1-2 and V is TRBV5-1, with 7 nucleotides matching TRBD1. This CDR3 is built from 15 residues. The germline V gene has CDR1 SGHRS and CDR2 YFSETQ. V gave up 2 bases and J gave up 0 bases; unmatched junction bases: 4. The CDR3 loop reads CASSFTGTANYGYTF. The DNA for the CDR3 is TGCGCCAGCAGCTTTACAGGGACAGCTAACTATGGCTACACCTTC.

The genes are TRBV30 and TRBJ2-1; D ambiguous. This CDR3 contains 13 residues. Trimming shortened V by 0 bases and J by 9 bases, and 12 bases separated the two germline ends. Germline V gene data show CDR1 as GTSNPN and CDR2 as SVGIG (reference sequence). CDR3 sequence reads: CAWSVSDPSEQFF. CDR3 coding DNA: TGTGCCTGGAGTGTATCCGATCCCTCTGAGCAGTTCTTC.

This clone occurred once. The CDR3 sequence is CASTRDRVSYEQYF. CDR3 DNA sequence: TGTGCCAGCACCCGGGACAGGGTGTCCTACGAGCAGTACTTC. V gene TRBV6-5 combines with J gene TRBJ2-7; 9 bases match TRBD1. The CDR3 totals 14 residues. The germline V gene has CDR1 MNHEY and CDR2 SVGAGI. V gave up 7 bases and J gave up 1 base; unmatched junction bases: 5.